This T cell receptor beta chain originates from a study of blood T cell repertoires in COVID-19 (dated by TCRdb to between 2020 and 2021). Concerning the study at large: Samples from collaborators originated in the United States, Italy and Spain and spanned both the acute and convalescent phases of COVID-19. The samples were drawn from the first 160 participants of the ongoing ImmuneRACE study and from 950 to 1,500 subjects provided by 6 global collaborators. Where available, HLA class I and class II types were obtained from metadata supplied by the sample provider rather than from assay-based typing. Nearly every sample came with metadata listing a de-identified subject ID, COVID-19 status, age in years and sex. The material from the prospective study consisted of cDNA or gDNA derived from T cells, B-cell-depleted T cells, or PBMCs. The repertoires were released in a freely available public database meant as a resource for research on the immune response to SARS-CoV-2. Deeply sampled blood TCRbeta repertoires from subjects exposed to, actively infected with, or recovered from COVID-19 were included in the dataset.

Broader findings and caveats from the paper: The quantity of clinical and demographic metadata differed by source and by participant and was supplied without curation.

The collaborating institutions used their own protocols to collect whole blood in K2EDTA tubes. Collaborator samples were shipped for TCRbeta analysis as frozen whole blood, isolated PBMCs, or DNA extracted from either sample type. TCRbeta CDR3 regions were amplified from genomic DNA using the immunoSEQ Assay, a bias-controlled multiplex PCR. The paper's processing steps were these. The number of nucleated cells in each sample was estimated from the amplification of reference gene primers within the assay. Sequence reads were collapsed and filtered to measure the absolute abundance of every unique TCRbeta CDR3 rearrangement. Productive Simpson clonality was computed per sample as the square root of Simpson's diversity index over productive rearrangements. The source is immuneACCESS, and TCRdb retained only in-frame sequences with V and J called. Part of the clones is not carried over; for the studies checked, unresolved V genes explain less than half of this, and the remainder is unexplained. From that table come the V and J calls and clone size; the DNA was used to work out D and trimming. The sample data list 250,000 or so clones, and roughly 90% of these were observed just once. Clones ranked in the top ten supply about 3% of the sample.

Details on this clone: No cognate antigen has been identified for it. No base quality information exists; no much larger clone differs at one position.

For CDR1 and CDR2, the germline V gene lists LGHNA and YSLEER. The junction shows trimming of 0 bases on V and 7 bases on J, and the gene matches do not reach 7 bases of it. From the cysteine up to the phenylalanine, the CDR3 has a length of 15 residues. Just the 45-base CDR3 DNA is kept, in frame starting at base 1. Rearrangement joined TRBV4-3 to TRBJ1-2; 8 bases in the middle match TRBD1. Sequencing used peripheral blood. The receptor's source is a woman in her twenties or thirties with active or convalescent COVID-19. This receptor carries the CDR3 CASSQDSQGAFGYTF. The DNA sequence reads TGCGCCAGCAGCCAAGACTCCCAGGGGGCATTTGGCTACACCTTC.